This T cell receptor (beta chain) was obtained from a study of cytomegalovirus exposure and HLA in healthy donors. Study results and limitations: As was reported, the classifier diagnosed cytomegalovirus status with high specificity and sensitivity. The authors listed about 170 TCR beta chains as cytomegalovirus-associated.

It was the approximately 110-subject validation cohort, separate from the roughly 700-subject first cohort, to which the donors belonged. Comments on this clone: The antigen is unknown.

Here immunoSEQ multiplex PCR was the method, and the copy in TCRdb shows in-frame clones only, minus some. Of 50,000 to 65,000 clones in the sample, just under 95% were seen once. There are 15 residues in the CDR3. The V gene's germline CDR1 is SGHNT and CDR2 YYREEE (reference sequence). Trimming cost V 5 bases and J 5 bases, with 19 bases left between them. The chain links TRBV5-4 to TRBJ2-5; possibly TRBD1 for D (6 bases). Sample: PBMCs. This sequence was found in a woman younger than 35 in good health and CMV-seropositive. CDR3 loop: CASSIQGERTETQYF. The CDR3 nucleotides are TGTGCCAGCAGTATACAGGGTGAGAGGACGGAGACCCAGTACTTC.